The T cell receptor beta chain under discussion was sequenced for a study of identical twins. Broader study findings: Out-of-frame alpha sequences shared between twins exhibited an excess of low generation probability.

Carrying unique molecular identifiers, the cDNA also gained a universal primer site through template switching. MiXCR, run by TCRdb on the 5' RACE reads, gives a single entry per CDR3 protein. The sample carries 300,000 to 400,000 distinct CDR3 sequences, 10% to 15% recorded once. Points on this clonotype: Its antigen is unidentified.

Germline CDR1 MNHEY, CDR2 SVGAGI. The J segment lost 2 bases and the V segment lost 2 bases, leaving 3 bases of the junction unmatched. The CDR3 runs 16 residues. These same records also appear under a second study, on yellow fever vaccine responses in identical twins.

V usage is TRBV6-5 and J usage is TRBJ2-1, with 10 bases that match TRBD2. The TCR comes from a woman younger than 35 in good health. Source material: CD8+ T cells sorted from blood. CDR3 region: CASSYALAGPYNEQFF. CDR3 coding DNA: TGTGCCAGCAGTTACGCACTAGCGGGGCCCTACAATGAGCAGTTCTTC.